A single sample is the source of the 9 T cell receptor beta chains below, sequenced in a study of CD8 T cells in ankylosing spondylitis. Each CDR3 protein is one row after TCRdb ran MiXCR on the 5' RACE reads. The sample holds around 300,000 distinct CDR3 sequences, less than 25% seen once. Sequencing used blood, either unsorted or a sorted T cell fraction (not recorded which). Every receptor here comes from a female donor with ankylosing spondylitis or in good health (not recorded which).

The chain is built from TRBV4-3 and TRBJ2-2, with a weak D call TRBD1 (5 bases). The germline V gene has CDR1 LGHNA and CDR2 YSLEER. V lost 0 bases to trimming and J lost 2 bases, with 10 bases between them. This CDR3 has 16 amino acids. The CDR3 loop reads CASSQDWGPNTGELFF. CDR3 nucleotide sequence: TGCGCCAGCAGCCAAGATTGGGGCCCCAACACCGGGGAGCTGTTTTTT.

The chain links TRBV6-5 to TRBJ2-2; the D gene is possibly TRBD2 (6 bases). CDR3 length: 15 amino acids. V was shortened by 2 bases and J by 4 bases, with 11 bases between the two germline ends. The V gene's germline CDR1 is MNHEY and CDR2 SVGAGI. CDR3 nucleotides: TGTGCCAGCAGTTACGCCCTAGCGACCACCGGGGAGCTGTTTTTT. Protein: CASSYALATTGELFF.

The chain uses TRBV18 and TRBJ2-2; 8 bases map to TRBD1. Trimming removed 3 bases from V and 1 base from J; junction bases left unmatched: 4. The CDR3 length is 16 residues. CDR1 is KGHSH, CDR2 LQKENI, per germline. CDR3 sequence: CASSPWTGLNTGELFF. The CDR3 coding sequence is TGTGCCAGCTCACCCTGGACAGGGTTGAACACCGGGGAGCTGTTTTTT.

A few counts support this clonotype. The chain carries TRBV6-1 and TRBJ2-3, with D possibly being TRBD2 (5 bases). Germline V gene lookup returns CDR1 MNHNS and CDR2 SASEGT. The CDR3 runs 15 residues. V was pared by 5 bases and J by 0 bases, with 12 bases between. CDR3 nucleotides: TGTGCCAGCAGTCGGGGATCCACTAGCACAGATACGCAGTATTTT. It encodes CASSRGSTSTDTQYF.

This chain links TRBV12-3 or TRBV12-4 with TRBJ1-4, with unresolved D. Trimming shortened V by 6 bases and J by 8 bases, and 19 bases separated the two germline ends. The CDR3 is made up of 15 amino acids. CDR3 sequence reads: CASSSPAGAEEKLFF. The CDR3 nucleotides are TGTGCCAGCAGCTCCCCGGCAGGCGCAGAGGAAAAACTGTTTTTT.

This clonotype was counted between two and nine times. The V call is TRBV6-5, the J call TRBJ1-2, with a weak D call TRBD1 (5 bases). Between the trimmed V and J ends, which lost 4 bases and 7 bases, there was a span of 16 bases. Germline V lookup: CDR1 MNHEY, CDR2 SVGAGI. The CDR3 totals 14 residues. Here the CDR3 DNA reads TGTGCCAGCAGTTTTGGGGCAGTGCTGTCTGGCTACACCTTC. Its protein product is CASSFGAVLSGYTF.

This clonotype was recorded a few times. The chain recombines TRBV20-1 with TRBJ1-5, with D maybe TRBD1 (6 bases). Germline CDR1 and CDR2: DFQATT and SNEGSKA (reference sequence). This CDR3 has 14 residues. V was clipped by 6 bases and J by 2 bases, with 14 bases between them. CDR3 protein: CSAGWDIRNQPQHF. CDR3 in DNA: TGCAGTGCCGGCTGGGACATACGCAATCAGCCCCAGCATTTT.

The table lists this clonotype with a few counts. The CDR3 DNA sequence: TGTGCCAGCAGCCGTCCCGGGACGTTGACCGGGGAGCTGTTTTTT. It yields the protein CASSRPGTLTGELFF. This chain uses TRBV7-2 with TRBJ2-2; TRBD1 or TRBD2 may be the D gene (5 bases each). Germline loops: CDR1 SGHTA, CDR2 FQGNSA. V lost 5 bases, J lost 5 bases, and 15 bases lay in between. CDR3 length: 15 amino acids.

This clonotype was found a few times. CDR3 sequence reads: CASSLGAIGRGYTF. The DNA of the CDR3 is TGTGCCAGCAGCTTGGGAGCAATCGGGAGAGGCTACACCTTC. J is TRBJ1-2 and V is TRBV5-8; no reliable D call. This CDR3 has 14 residues. CDR1 and CDR2 (germline): SGHTS, YDEGEE. V lost 0 bases to trimming and J lost 8 bases, with 14 bases between them.